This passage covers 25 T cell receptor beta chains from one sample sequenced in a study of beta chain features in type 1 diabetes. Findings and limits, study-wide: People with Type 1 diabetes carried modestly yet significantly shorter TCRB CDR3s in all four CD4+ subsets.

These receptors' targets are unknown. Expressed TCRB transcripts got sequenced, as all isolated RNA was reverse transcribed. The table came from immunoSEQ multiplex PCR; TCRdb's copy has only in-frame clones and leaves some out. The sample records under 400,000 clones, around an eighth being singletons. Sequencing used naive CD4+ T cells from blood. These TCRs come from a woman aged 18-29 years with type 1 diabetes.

Here the CDR3 DNA reads TGTGCCACCAGCAGAGATGGGGCAGGGCCCGGGGAGCTGTTTTTT. Its protein product is CATSRDGAGPGELFF. The chain couples TRBV15 to TRBJ2-2; a weak D match, TRBD1 (5 bases). Trimming stripped 0 bases from V and 6 bases from J, with 11 bases between. Germline V gene data show CDR1 as LNHNV and CDR2 as YYDKDF (reference sequence). The CDR3 spans 15 residues. Combining the CDR3 with reference TRBV15 and TRBJ2-2 gives the whole variable domain DAMVIQNPRYQVTQFGKPVTLSCSQTLNHNVMYWYQQKSSQAPKLLFHYYDKDFNNEADTPDNFQSRRPNTSFCFLDIRSPGLGDTAMYLCATSRDGAGPGELFFGEGSRLTVL.

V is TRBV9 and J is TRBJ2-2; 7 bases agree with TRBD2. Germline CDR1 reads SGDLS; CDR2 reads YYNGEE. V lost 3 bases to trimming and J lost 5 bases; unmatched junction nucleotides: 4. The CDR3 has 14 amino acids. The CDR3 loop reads CASSAGEGTGELFF. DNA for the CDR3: TGTGCCAGCAGCGCCGGGGAGGGGACCGGGGAGCTGTTTTTT.

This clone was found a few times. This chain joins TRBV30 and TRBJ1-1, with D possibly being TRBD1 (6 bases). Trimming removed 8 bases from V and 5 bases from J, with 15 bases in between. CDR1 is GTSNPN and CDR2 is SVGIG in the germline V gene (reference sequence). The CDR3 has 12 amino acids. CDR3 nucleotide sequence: TGTGCCGGGGGGCGGGGGAGGACTGAAGCTTTCTTT. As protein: CAGGRGRTEAFF. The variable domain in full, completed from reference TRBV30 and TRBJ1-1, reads SQTIHQWPATLVQPVGSPLSLECTVEGTSNPNLYWYRQAAGRGLQLLFYSVGIGQISSEVPQNLSASRPQDRQFILSSKKLLLSDSGFYLCAGGRGRTEAFFGQGTRLTVV.

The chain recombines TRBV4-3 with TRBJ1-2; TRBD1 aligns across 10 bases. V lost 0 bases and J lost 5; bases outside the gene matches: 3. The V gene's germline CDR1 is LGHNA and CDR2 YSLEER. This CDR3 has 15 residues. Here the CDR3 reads CASSQDRDRGYGYTF. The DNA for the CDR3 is TGCGCCAGCAGCCAAGACCGGGACAGGGGATATGGCTACACCTTC.

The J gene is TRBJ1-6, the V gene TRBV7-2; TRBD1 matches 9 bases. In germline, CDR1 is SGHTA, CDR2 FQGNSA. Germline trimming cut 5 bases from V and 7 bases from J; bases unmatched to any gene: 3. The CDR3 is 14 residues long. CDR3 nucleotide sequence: TGTGCCAGCAGCGGACAGGGGATCAATTCACCCCTCCACTTT. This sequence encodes CASSGQGINSPLHF.

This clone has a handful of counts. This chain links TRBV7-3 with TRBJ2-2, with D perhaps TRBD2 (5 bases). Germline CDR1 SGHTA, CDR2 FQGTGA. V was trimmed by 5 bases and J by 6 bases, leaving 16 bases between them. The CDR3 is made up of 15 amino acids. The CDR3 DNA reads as TGTGCCAGCAGCCCCTCGGTAGTGGAGGCCGGGGAGCTGTTTTTT. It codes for CASSPSVVEAGELFF.

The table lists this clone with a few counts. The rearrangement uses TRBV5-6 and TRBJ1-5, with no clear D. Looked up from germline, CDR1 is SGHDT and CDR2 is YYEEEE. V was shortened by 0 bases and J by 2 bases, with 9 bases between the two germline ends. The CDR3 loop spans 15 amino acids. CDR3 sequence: CASSLEGRGNQPQHF. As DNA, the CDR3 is TGTGCCAGCAGCTTGGAAGGTCGGGGCAATCAGCCCCAGCATTTT.

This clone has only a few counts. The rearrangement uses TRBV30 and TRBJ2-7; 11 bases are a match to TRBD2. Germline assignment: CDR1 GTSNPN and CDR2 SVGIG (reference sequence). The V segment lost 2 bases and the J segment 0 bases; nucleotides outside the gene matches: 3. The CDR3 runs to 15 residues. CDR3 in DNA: TGTGCCTGGAGTAAGACTAGCGGGGTCTCCTACGAGCAGTACTTC. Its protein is CAWSKTSGVSYEQYF.

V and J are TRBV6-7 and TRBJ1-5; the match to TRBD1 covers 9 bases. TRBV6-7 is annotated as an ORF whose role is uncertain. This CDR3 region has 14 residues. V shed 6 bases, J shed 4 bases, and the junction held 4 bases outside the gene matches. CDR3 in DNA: TGTGCCAGCAGCTGGGGACAGGGTAATCAGCCCCAGCATTTT. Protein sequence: CASSWGQGNQPQHF.

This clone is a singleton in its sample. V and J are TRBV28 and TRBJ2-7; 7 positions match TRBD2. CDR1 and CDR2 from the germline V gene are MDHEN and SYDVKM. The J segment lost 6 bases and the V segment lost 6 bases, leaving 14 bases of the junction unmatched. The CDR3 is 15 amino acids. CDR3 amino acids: CASSDPAGLGGEQYF. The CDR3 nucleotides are TGTGCCAGCAGCGACCCAGCGGGACTCGGAGGCGAGCAGTACTTC. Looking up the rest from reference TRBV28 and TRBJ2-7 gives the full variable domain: DVKVTQSSRYLVKRTGEKVFLECVQDMDHENMFWYRQDPGLGLRLIYFSYDVKMKEKGDIPEGYSVSREKKERFSLILESASTNQTSMYLCASSDPAGLGGEQYFGPGTRLTVT.

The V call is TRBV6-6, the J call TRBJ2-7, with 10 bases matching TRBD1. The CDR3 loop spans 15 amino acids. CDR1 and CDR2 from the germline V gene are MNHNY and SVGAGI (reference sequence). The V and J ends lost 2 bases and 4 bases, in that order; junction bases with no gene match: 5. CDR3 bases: TGTGCCAGCAGTTACGGGACAGGGGCGGTTTACGAGCAGTACTTC. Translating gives CASSYGTGAVYEQYF.

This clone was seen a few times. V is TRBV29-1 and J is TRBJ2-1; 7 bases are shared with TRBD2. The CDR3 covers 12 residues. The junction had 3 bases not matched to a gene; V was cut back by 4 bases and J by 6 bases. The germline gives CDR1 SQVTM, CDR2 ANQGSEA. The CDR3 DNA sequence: TGCAGCGTTGCTTGGGGGGGCAATGAGCAGTTCTTC. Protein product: CSVAWGGNEQFF.

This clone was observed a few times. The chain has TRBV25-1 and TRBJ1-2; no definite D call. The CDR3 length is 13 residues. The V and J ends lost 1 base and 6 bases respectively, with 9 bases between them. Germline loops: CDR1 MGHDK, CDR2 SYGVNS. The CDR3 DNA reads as TGTGCCAGCAGTGAATCAGGACTTGATGGCTACACCTTC. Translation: CASSESGLDGYTF.

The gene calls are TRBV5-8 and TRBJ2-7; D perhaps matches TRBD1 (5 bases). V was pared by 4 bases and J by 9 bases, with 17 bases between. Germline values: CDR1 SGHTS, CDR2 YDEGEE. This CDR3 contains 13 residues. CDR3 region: CASSKPTPQGQYF. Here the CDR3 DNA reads TGTGCCAGCAGCAAACCGACACCCCAGGGGCAGTACTTC.

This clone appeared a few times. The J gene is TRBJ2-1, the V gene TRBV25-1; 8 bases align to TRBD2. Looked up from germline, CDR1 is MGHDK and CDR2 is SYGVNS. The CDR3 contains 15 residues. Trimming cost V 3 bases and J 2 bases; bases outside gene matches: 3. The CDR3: CASSDPGGAYNEQFF. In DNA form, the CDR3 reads TGTGCCAGCAGTGACCCGGGGGGGGCCTACAATGAGCAGTTCTTC.

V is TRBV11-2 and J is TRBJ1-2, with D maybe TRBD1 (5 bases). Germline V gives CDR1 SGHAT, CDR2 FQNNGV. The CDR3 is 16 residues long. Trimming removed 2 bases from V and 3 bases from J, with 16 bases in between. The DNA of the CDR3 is TGTGCCAGCAGCTTAATTGCGGGGGAGCCTGACTATGGCTACACCTTC. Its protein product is CASSLIAGEPDYGYTF.

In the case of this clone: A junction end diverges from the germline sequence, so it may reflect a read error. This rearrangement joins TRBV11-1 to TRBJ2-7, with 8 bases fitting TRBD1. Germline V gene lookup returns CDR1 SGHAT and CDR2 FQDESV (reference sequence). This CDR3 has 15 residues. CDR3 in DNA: TGTGCCAGCAGCCGGGGACAGGCCCTATCCTCCGAGCAGTACTTC. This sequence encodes CASSRGQALSSEQYF.

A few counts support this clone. CDR3 nucleotides: TGTGCCAGCAGCCGATTGACTGGAGGGGGCTCGTCAGGCATTCAGTACTTC. This codes for CASSRLTGGGSSGIQYF. V gene TRBV11-2 combines with J gene TRBJ2-4; D may be TRBD1 (7 bases). Germline V gives CDR1 SGHAT, CDR2 FQNNGV. CDR3 length: 17 residues. V gave up 5 bases and J gave up 9 bases, with 26 bases separating them. Combining the CDR3 with reference TRBV11-2 and TRBJ2-4 gives the whole variable domain EAGVAQSPRYKIIEKRQSVAFWCNPISGHATLYWYQQILGQGPKLLIQFQNNGVVDDSQLPKDRFSAERLKGVDSTLKIQPAKLEDSAVYLCASSRLTGGGSSGIQYFGAGTRLSVL.

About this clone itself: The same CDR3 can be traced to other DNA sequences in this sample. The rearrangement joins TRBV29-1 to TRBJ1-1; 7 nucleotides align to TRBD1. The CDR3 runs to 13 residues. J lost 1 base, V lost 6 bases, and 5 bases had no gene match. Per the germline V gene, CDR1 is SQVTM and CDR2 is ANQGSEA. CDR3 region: CSVRDRRNTEAFF. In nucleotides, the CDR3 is TGCAGCGTCCGGGACAGACGGAACACTGAAGCTTTCTTT. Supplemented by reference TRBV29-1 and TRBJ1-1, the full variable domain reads SAVISQKPSRDICQRGTSLTIQCQVDSQVTMMFWYRQQPGQSLTLIATANQGSEATYESGFVIDKFPISRPNLTFSTLTVSNMSPEDSSIYLCSVRDRRNTEAFFGQGTRLTVV.

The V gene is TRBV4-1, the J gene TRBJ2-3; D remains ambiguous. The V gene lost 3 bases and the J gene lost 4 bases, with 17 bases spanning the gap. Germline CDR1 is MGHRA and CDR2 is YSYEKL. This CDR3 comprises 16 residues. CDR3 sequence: CASSHPAANWPDTQYF. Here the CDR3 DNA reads TGCGCCAGCAGCCACCCTGCGGCTAATTGGCCAGATACGCAGTATTTT.

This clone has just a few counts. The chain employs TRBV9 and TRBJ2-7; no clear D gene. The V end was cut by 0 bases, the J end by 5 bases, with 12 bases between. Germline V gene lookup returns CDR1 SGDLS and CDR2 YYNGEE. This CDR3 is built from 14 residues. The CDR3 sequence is CASSVGSNADEQYF. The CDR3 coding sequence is TGTGCCAGCAGCGTAGGAAGCAACGCTGACGAGCAGTACTTC.

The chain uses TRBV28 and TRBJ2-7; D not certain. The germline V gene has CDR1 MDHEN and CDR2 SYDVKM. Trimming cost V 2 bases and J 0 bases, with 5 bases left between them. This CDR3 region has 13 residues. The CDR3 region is CASSLGPSYEQYF. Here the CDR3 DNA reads TGTGCCAGCAGTTTAGGGCCCTCCTACGAGCAGTACTTC.

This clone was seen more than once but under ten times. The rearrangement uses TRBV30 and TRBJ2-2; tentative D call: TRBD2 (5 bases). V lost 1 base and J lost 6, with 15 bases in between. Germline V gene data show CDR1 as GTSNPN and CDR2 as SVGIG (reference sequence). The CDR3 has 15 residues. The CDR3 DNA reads TGTGCCTGGAGTGGAATAGGTAGCGTGGCCGGGGAGCTGTTTTTT. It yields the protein CAWSGIGSVAGELFF.

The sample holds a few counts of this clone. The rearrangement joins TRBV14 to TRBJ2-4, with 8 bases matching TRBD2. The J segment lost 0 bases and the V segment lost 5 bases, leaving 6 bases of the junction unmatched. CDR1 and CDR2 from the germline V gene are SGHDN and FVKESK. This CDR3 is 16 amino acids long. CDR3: CASSAPTSEAKNIQYF. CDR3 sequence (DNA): TGTGCCAGCAGCGCACCGACTAGCGAAGCCAAAAACATTCAGTACTTC.

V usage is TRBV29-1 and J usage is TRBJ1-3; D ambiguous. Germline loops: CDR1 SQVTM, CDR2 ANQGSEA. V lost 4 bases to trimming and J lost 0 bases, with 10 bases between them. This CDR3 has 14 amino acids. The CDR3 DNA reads TGCAGCGTTGTTCGGAGCAGCTCTGGAAACACCATATATTTT. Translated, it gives CSVVRSSSGNTIYF.